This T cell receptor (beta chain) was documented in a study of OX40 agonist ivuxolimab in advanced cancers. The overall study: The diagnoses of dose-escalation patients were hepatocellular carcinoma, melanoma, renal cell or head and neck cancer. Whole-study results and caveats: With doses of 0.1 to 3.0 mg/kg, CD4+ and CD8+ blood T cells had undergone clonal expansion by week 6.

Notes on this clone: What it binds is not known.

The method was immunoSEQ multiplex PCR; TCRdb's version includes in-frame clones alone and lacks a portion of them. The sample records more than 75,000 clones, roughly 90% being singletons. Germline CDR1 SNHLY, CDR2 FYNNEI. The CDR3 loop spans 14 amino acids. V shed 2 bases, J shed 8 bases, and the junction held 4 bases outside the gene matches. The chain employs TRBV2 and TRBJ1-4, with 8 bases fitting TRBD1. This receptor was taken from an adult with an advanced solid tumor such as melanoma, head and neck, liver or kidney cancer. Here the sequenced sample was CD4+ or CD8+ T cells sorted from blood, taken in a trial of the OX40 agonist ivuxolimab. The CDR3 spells CASSELRTGEKLFF. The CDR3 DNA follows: TGTGCCAGCAGTGAACTACGGACAGGGGAAAAACTGTTTTTT.